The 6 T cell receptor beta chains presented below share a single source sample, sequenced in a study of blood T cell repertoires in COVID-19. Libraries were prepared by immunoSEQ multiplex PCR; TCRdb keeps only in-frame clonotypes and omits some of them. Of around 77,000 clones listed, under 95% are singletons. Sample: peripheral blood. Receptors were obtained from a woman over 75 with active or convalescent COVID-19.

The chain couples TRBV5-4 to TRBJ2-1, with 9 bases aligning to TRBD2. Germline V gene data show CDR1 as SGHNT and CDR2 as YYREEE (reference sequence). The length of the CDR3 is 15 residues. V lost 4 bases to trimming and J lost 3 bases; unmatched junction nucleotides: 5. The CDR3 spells CASSRSGGNYNEQFF. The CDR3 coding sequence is TGTGCCAGCAGCAGAAGCGGGGGGAACTACAATGAGCAGTTCTTC.

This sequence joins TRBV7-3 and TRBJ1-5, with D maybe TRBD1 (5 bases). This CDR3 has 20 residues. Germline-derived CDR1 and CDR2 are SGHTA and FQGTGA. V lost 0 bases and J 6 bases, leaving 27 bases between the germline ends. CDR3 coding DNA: TGTGCCAGCAGCTTAACGGGTTGCAGGGTCACTTGCTCGTCATGTCAGCCCCAGCATTTT. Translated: CASSLTGCRVTCSSCQPQHF.

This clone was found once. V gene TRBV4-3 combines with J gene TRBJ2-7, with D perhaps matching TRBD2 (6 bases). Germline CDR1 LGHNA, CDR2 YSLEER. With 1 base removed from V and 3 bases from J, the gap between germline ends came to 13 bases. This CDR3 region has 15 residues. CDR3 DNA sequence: TGCGCCAGCAGCCAAGGGGAACTAGCCTACTACGAGCAGTACTTC. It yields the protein CASSQGELAYYEQYF.

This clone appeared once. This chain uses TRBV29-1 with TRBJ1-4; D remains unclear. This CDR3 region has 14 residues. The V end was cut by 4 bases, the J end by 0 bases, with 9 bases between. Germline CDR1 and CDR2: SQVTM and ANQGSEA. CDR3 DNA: TGCAGCGTTGTTTCACCGGCAACTAATGAAAAACTGTTTTTT. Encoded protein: CSVVSPATNEKLFF.

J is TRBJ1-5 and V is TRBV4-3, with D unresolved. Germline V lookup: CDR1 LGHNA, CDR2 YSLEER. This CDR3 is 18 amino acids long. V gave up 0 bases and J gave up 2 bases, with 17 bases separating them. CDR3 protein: CASSQDHGRYGGNQPQHF. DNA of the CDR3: TGCGCCAGCAGCCAAGATCACGGCAGGTACGGGGGCAATCAGCCCCAGCATTTT.

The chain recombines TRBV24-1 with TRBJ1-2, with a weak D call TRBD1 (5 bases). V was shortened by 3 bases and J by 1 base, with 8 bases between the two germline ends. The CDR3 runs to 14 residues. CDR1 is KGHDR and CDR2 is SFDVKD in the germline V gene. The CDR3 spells CATSDPQGNYGYTF. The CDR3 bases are TGTGCCACCAGTGATCCGCAGGGTAACTATGGCTACACCTTC.